The 7 T cell receptor beta chains presented below share a single source sample, sequenced in a study of cytomegalovirus exposure and HLA in healthy donors. Clones were read by immunoSEQ multiplex PCR, and TCRdb kept only the in-frame ones, dropping some. The sample holds about 220,000 clones; about 91% are singletons and the top ten take around 3%. The sequencing sample was made of PBMCs. The receptor set was obtained from a woman between 18 and 29 years old in good health and CMV-seronegative.

The chain uses TRBV6-5 and TRBJ1-4, with 7 bases that match TRBD1. V trimming: 5 bases; J trimming: 5 bases; junction bases outside the gene matches: 5. The CDR3 has 14 amino acids. Germline CDR1 and CDR2: MNHEY and SVGAGI. The CDR3 here is CASSQTGSNEKLFF. The CDR3 nucleotides are TGTGCCAGCAGTCAGACAGGGTCAAATGAAAAACTGTTTTTT.

This clone was counted between two and nine times. This chain connects TRBV4-2 to TRBJ2-2; 8 bases match TRBD1. Per the germline V gene, CDR1 is LGHNA and CDR2 is YNFKEQ. The CDR3 is 20 amino acids. With 1 base clipped from V and 0 bases from J, the junction kept 13 bases outside the gene matches. CDR3 DNA: TGTGCCAGCAGCCAAGCACTGGCAGGGGGCTCGTTTTCGAACACCGGGGAGCTGTTTTTT. It encodes CASSQALAGGSFSNTGELFF.

This chain links TRBV5-1 with TRBJ2-7, with TRBD1 matching over 9 bases. The germline V gene encodes CDR1 SGHRS and CDR2 YFSETQ. This CDR3 comprises 16 residues. Trimming cost V 2 bases and J 2 bases; bases outside gene matches: 8. CDR3 amino acids: CASSLLPGQGTYEQYF. CDR3 bases: TGCGCCAGCAGCTTACTTCCGGGACAGGGTACCTACGAGCAGTACTTC.

This clone has only one observation. V is TRBV6-5 and J is TRBJ1-2, with D hard to call. Trimming left V 4 bases short and J 8 bases short, with 14 bases between. Germline lookup yields CDR1 MNHEY and CDR2 SVGAGI. The CDR3 runs to 13 residues. CDR3 region: CASSWTEGTGYTF. In DNA, the CDR3 is TGTGCCAGCAGTTGGACGGAGGGTACGGGCTACACCTTC.

The V gene is TRBV30, the J gene TRBJ2-1, with a possible D match to TRBD2 (5 bases). Trimming removed 5 bases from V and 10 bases from J, with 12 bases in between. The CDR3 is made up of 11 amino acids. Germline CDR1 is GTSNPN and CDR2 is SVGIG (reference sequence). For the CDR3, the DNA is TGTGCCTGGGGTACTAGAGTAGAGCAGTTCTTC. It encodes CAWGTRVEQFF.

V is TRBV5-1 and J is TRBJ2-7, with 7 nucleotides matching TRBD2. There are 15 residues in the CDR3. CDR1 SGHRS and CDR2 YFSETQ come from the germline V gene. The V gene end was trimmed by 2 bases and the J gene end by 5 bases; junction bases not matched to a gene: 10. CDR3 in DNA: TGCGCCAGCAGCTTCGTGGGAGGGCCTTCCGACGAGCAGTACTTC. Amino acid sequence: CASSFVGGPSDEQYF.

The chain links TRBV5-4 to TRBJ2-1, with 12 bases fitting TRBD2. Germline loops: CDR1 SGHNT, CDR2 YYREEE (reference sequence). Trimming at V came to 6 bases and at J to 6 bases, leaving 7 bases not matched to a gene. The length of the CDR3 is 15 residues. CDR3: CASIPSGRAVNEQFF. In DNA, the CDR3 is TGTGCCAGCATCCCTAGCGGGAGGGCCGTCAATGAGCAGTTCTTC.